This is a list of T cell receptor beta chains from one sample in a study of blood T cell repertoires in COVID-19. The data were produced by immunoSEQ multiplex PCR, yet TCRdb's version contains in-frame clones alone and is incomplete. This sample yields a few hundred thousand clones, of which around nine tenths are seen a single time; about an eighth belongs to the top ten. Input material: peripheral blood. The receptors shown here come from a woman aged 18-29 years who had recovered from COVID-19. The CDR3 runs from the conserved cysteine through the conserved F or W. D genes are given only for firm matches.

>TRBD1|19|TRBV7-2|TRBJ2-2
TGTGCCAGCAGCTTTTTGAAGACAGGGATATTATGGAACACCGGGGAGCTGTTTTTT
CASSFLKTGILWNTGELFF
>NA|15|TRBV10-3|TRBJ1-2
TGTGCCATCAGTGAGCCGGGGTCGGTCGGCTATGGCTACACCTTC
CAISEPGSVGYGYTF
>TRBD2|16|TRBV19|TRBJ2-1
TGTGCCAGTAGTATAGGTTTTAGGAGCGGGAACGGTGAGCAGTTCTTC
CASSIGFRSGNGEQFF
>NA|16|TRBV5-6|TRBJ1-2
TGTGCCAGCAGCTTGGTAACCCGTAATGGCGGCTATGGCTACACCTTC
CASSLVTRNGGYGYTF
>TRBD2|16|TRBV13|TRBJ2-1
TGTGCCAGCAGCCCTACTAGCGGGAGTATGTACAATGAGCAGTTCTTC
CASSPTSGSMYNEQFF
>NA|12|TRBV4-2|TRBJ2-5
TGTGCCAGCAGCCCGTCTCAAGAGACCCAGTACTTC
CASSPSQETQYF
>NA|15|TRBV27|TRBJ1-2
TGTGCCAGCAGTTTATCGTCGCCCGCGTTAGATGGCTACACCTTC
CASSLSSPALDGYTF
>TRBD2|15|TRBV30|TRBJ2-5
TGTGCCTGGAGTACCAGCGGGAGGTTATGGGAGACCCAGTACTTC
CAWSTSGRLWETQYF
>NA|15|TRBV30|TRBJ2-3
TGTGCCTGGATTCATTCAGGCAGAAGTACAGATACGCAGTATTTT
CAWIHSGRSTDTQYF
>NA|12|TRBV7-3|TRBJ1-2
TGTGCCAGCAGCTCTCAACAGGATCGAGTCACCTTC
CASSSQQDRVTF
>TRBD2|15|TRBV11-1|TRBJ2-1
TGTGCCAGCAGCTTTTTAGCGGGAGATTACAATGAGCAGTTCTTC
CASSFLAGDYNEQFF
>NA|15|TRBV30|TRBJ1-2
TGTGCCTGGACGGTCTTCTTCCTTTCGAACTATGGCTACACCTTC
CAWTVFFLSNYGYTF
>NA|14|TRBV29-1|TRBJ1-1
TGCAGCGTACATACGTTCTATGAGGAGGGGAAAGCTTTCTTT
CSVHTFYEEGKAFF
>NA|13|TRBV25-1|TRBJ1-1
TGTGCCAGCGGGAGGGGCGGGAACACTGAAGCTTTCTTT
CASGRGGNTEAFF
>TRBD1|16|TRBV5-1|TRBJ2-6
TGCGCCAGTTCGGGACAGGAGGTCTCTGGGGCCAACGTCCTGACTTTC
CASSGQEVSGANVLTF
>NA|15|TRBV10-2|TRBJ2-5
TGCGCCAGCAGTGAGTGGAAGGGGAGGCTGGAGACCCAGTACTTC
CASSEWKGRLETQYF
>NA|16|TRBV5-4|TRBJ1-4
TGTGCCAGCAGCTTGAAGGGGGAGATAAAGAATGAAAAACTGTTTTTT
CASSLKGEIKNEKLFF
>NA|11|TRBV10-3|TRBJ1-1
TGTGCCATCAGTGATGAGGGCTCCCCCTACTTT
CAISDEGSPYF